A single sample gave rise to the 9 T cell receptor beta chains below, sequenced in a study of tumor-infiltrating lymphocytes in primary liver carcinoma. For each extraction, RNA and DNA were obtained together from approximately 20-30 mg of unsorted bulk tissue. The authors made TCR beta cDNA from 400 to 600 ng total RNA with a constant-region primer. For TCR beta, libraries were produced by three nested multiplex PCR rounds using slightly modified ARM-PCR. For roughly 10 cycles apiece, the opening two PCR rounds ran with TRBV1-TRBV30 forward primers and a C-beta reverse primer. Via MiXCR, TCRdb re-called the multiplex PCR reads, giving one row per CDR3 protein. The sample consists of 84,000 or so distinct CDR3 sequences, around 70% of them appearing once. The sample was liver tumor tissue from sampling region 1. Documented subset: tumor region T1, superior pole. The receptors come from a man aged 35 to 55 with primary liver carcinoma and hepatitis B virus infection.

This clonotype was recorded a few times. A much larger clonotype is one base distant, so this may be a read error. V is TRBV29-1 and J is TRBJ2-1; weak D call: TRBD2 (6 bases). CDR3 size: 14 residues. V gave up 4 bases and J gave up 2 bases, with 12 bases separating them. Germline lookup yields CDR1 SQVTM and CDR2 ANQGSEA. The CDR3: CSVGGSGAYNEQFF. The CDR3 nucleotides are TGCAGCGTTGGTGGTAGCGGTGCCTACAATGAGCAGTTCTTC.

A note on this clonotype: One end of the junction varies from germline; a read error may be responsible. The chain carries TRBV4-1 and TRBJ1-5; no firm D call. Germline CDR1 MGHRA, CDR2 YSYEKL. The CDR3 spans 15 residues. The chain's CDR3 is CASSQDGGSNKPQHF. The CDR3 nucleotides read TGCGCCAGCAGTCAAGATGGAGGGAGCAATAAGCCCCAGCATTTT.

This chain links TRBV5-4 with TRBJ2-1; 9 bases fit TRBD2. The CDR3 has 16 amino acids. CDR1 and CDR2 (germline): SGHNT, YYREEE (reference sequence). V lost 7 bases and J lost 6; bases outside the gene matches: 14. CDR3 in amino acids: CASALNSGSLFNEQFF. The CDR3 nucleotides are TGTGCCAGCGCCTTGAATAGCGGGAGTTTATTCAATGAGCAGTTCTTC.

About this clonotype itself: The junction does not match germline at one end; this may be a read error. The rearrangement joins TRBV4-2 to TRBJ2-3; no clear D gene. The CDR3 runs 14 residues. Germline values: CDR1 LGHNA, CDR2 YNFKEQ. The CDR3 here is CVSSQDSLSDMQCF. The CDR3 nucleotides are TGTGTCAGCAGCCAAGATAGCCTCTCAGATATGCAGTGTTTT.

Of note for this clonotype: Germline is not matched at one junction end, which may reflect a read error. The chain combines TRBV29-1 with TRBJ2-7, with D possibly matching TRBD2 (5 bases). The length of the CDR3 is 13 residues. Germline V gene lookup returns CDR1 SQVTM and CDR2 ANQGSEA. CDR3 DNA sequence: TGTAGCGTTGACATGGACGGATCCTACGAGCAGTACTTC. Translating gives CSVDMDGSYEQYF.

Note on this clonotype: Mismatch with germline at one junction end may stem from a read error. The chain employs TRBV29-1 and TRBJ1-1, with D possibly being TRBD1 (5 bases). Germline CDR1 SQVTM, CDR2 ANQGSEA. This CDR3 region has 12 residues. The CDR3 loop reads CSVERGRGETLF. DNA of the CDR3: TGCAGCGTTGAGAGGGGTCGTGGGGAAACTCTCTTT.

The chain has TRBV7-9 and TRBJ2-7; 7 bases line up with TRBD2. The CDR3 covers 14 residues. Germline CDR1 SEHNR, CDR2 FQNEAQ (reference sequence). J was trimmed by 3 bases and V by 9 bases; bases with no gene match: 11. CDR3: CARQAGRQNYEQYF. CDR3 nucleotides: TGTGCCAGGCAAGCGGGGAGACAGAACTACGAGCAGTACTTC.

The V call is TRBV20-1, the J call TRBJ2-7; perhaps TRBD1 as D (5 bases). CDR1 is DFQATT, CDR2 SNEGSKA, per germline (reference sequence). The CDR3 has 13 residues. V lost 6 bases and J 2 bases, leaving 14 bases between the germline ends. CDR3 protein: CSAIKQETYEQYF. The CDR3 coding sequence is TGCAGTGCCATAAAACAGGAGACCTACGAGCAGTACTTC.

Note on this clonotype: This may stem from a read error, because a much larger clone lies one nucleotide away. V and J are TRBV7-8 and TRBJ1-6; tentatively, D is TRBD1 (6 bases). V lost 7 bases to trimming and J lost 8 bases, with 15 bases between them. Germline CDR1 SGHVS, CDR2 FQNEAQ. This CDR3 has 14 amino acids. CDR3 loop: CASTPGAGDSPLHF. Written as DNA, the CDR3 is TGTGCCAGCACCCCTGGGGCAGGGGATTCACCCCTCCACTTT.